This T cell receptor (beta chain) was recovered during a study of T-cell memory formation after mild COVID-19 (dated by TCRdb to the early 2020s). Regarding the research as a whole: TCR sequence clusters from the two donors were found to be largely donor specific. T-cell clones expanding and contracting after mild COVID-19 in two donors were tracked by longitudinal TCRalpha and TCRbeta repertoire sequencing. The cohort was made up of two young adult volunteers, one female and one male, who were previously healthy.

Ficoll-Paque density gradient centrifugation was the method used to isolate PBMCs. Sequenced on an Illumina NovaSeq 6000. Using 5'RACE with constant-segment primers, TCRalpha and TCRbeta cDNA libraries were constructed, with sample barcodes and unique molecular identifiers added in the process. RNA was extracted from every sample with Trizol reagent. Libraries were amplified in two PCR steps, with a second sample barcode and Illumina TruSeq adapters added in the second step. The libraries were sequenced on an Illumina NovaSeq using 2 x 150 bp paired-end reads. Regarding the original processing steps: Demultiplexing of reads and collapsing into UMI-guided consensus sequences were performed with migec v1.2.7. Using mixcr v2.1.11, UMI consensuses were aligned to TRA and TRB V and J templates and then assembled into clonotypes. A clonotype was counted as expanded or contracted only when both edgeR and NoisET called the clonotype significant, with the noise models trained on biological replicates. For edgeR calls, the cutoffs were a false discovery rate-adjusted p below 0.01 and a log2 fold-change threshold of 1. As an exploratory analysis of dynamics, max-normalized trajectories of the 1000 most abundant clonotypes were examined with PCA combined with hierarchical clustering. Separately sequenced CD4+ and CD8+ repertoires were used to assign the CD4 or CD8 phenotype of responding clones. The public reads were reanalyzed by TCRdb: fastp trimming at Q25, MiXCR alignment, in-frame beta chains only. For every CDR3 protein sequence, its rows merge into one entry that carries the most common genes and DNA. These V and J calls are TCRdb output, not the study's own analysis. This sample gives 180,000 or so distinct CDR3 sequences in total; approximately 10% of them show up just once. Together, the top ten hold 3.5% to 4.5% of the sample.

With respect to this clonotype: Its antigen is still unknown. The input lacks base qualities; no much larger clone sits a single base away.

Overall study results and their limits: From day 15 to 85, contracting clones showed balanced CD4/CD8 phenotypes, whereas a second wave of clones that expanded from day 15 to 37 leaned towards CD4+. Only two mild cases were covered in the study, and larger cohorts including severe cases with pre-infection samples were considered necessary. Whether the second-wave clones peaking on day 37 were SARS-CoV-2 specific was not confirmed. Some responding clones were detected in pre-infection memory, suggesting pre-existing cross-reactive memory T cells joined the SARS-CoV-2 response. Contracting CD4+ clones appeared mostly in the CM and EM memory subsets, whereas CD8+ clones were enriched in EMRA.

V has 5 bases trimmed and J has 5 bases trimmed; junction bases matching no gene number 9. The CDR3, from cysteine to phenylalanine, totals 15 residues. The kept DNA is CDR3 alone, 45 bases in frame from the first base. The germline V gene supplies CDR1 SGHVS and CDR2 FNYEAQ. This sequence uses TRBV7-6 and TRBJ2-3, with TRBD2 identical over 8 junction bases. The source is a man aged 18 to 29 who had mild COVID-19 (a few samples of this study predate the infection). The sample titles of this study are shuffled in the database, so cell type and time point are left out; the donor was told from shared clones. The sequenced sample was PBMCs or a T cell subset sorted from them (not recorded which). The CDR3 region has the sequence CASSPGGGQGDTQYF. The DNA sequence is TGTGCCAGCAGCCCCGGCGGGGGGCAGGGAGATACGCAGTATTTT.